Shown below are 2 T cell receptor beta chains from a single sample sequenced in a study of T cell changes during pregnancy in multiple sclerosis. Generated by immunoSEQ multiplex PCR, the TCRdb table keeps only in-frame clones and is missing some. In the table there are tens of thousands of clones, around nine tenths of which are singletons. The sample here was peripheral blood, taken in the second trimester of pregnancy. The receptor source for this set is a female donor with multiple sclerosis, enrolled in a pregnancy study.

V gene TRBV14 combines with J gene TRBJ1-1; TRBD1 matches at 7 bases. J lost 1 base, V lost 4 bases, and 6 bases had no gene match. CDR1 and CDR2 from the germline V gene are SGHDN and FVKESK. The CDR3 has 15 amino acids. CDR3 amino acids: CASSRNRGQNTEAFF. CDR3 DNA: TGTGCCAGCAGCCGCAACAGGGGTCAGAACACTGAAGCTTTCTTT.

V and J are TRBV5-1 and TRBJ2-7, with D maybe TRBD2 (5 bases). Germline CDR1 is SGHRS and CDR2 is YFSETQ. The CDR3 spans 15 residues. With 0 bases removed from V and 7 bases from J, the gap between germline ends came to 17 bases. CDR3: CASSLDVPQRGEQYF. CDR3 coding DNA: TGCGCCAGCAGCTTGGATGTACCTCAACGGGGTGAGCAGTACTTC.